The entry below describes one T cell receptor beta chain. These data come from a study of blood T cell repertoires in COVID-19. For the study at large: Whether acute or convalescent, the COVID-19 samples came from the United States, Italy and Spain. PBMCs, B-cell-depleted T cells, or T cells were the source of the cDNA or gDNA that made up the material.

Source study methods: The assay estimated nucleated cells by amplifying reference gene primers. Some clones are missing from TCRdb's copy, which holds only in-frame ones; the method was immunoSEQ multiplex PCR. V, J and clone size are those of that table, while D and trimming were read from the DNA. Of about 150,000 clones in the sample, around 80% were seen once. Trimming took 5 bases from V and 10 from J; bases not matched to a gene: 6. CDR3 length: 12 residues. This rearrangement joins TRBV12-3 or TRBV12-4 to TRBJ2-3; 7 positions match TRBD1. Sequencing was done on a sample of peripheral blood. This TCR was recovered from a man in his fifties or sixties with acute or convalescent COVID-19. In DNA, the CDR3 is TGTGCCAGCAGTCCCCGGACAGGTCCGCAGTATTTT. This translates into CASSPRTGPQYF.